This TCR beta chain is drawn from a study of T cell responses to AZD1222 COVID-19 vaccine. Turning to the study itself: Second-dose schedules of about 4 or about 12 weeks were combined.

Method: immunoSEQ multiplex PCR; TCRdb's copy keeps in-frame clones and lacks some. This sample has more than 100,000 clones, with 80% to 95% found just once. The germline CDR1 and CDR2 sequences are MDHEN and SYDVKM. This CDR3 contains 16 residues. The ends were cut back, 6 bases at V and 0 bases at J, with 16 bases in the middle. Notes on the study in general: Within unmutated variant regions lay the reported targets of nearly half of spike-specific TCRs. Donors were chiefly white British, with a greater number of females, and clonal diversity was perhaps underestimated.

Comments on this clone: The target antigen is unknown.

The chain recombines TRBV28 with TRBJ2-3; possible D gene TRBD2, 6 bases. This sample comprised peripheral blood, obtained on day 0 of AZD1222 vaccination. This clonotype was obtained from an adult in good health. This chain's CDR3 is CASRLGLARSTDTQYF. CDR3 DNA sequence: TGTGCCAGCAGGCTCGGCCTAGCGAGAAGCACAGATACGCAGTATTTT.